This paragraph reports one T cell receptor beta chain. The method was immunoSEQ multiplex PCR; TCRdb's version includes in-frame clones alone and lacks a portion of them. This sample yields about 270,000 clones, of which about 88% are seen a single time; roughly 4% belongs to the top ten. The data derive from a study of blood T cell repertoires in COVID-19. The sequence came from a man between 60 and 70 years old who had recovered from COVID-19. What was sequenced was peripheral blood.

CDR3 loop: CASSLLSAYTF. DNA of the CDR3: TGTGCCAGCAGTTTGCTGAGTGCCTACACCTTC. V is TRBV12-3 or TRBV12-4 and J is TRBJ1-2; D not certain. Trimming removed 3 bases from V and 10 bases from J, with 9 bases in between. This CDR3 has 11 residues.